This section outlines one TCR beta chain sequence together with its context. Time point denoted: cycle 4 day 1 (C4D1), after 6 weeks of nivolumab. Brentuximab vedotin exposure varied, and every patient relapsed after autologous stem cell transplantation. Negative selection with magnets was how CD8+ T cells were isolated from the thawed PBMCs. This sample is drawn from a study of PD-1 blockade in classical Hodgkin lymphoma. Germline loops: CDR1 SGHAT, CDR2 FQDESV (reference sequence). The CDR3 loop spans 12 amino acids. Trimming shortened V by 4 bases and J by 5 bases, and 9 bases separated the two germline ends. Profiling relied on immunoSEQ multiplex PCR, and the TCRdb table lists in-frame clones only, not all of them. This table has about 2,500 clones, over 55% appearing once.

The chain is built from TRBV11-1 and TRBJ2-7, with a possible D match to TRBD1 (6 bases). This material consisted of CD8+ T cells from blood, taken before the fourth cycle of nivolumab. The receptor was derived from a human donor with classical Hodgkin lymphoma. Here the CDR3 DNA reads TGTGCCAGCAGCTGGGGGCGCGACGAGCAGTACTTC. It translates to CASSWGRDEQYF.